The 20 T cell receptor beta chains reported below all come from one sample, sequenced in a study of blood T cell repertoires in COVID-19 (TCRdb year 2020). The library was made by the immunoSEQ multiplex PCR assay. Imported from immuneACCESS, the table was reduced by TCRdb to in-frame sequences with V and J called. These copies leave out some clones; in studies compared against another copy, an unresolved V gene accounts for under half, and the cause of the remainder is not known. The sample profile shows around 280,000 clones; roughly 90% of them were found once. Jointly, the top ten make up 1.7% of the sample. The sample taken for sequencing was PBMCs or T cells enriched from blood (not recorded which). Source of these receptors: a woman aged 35 to 49 who had recovered from COVID-19.

The gene calls are TRBV20-1 and TRBJ1-2, with 8 bases lining up with TRBD1. Germline V gives CDR1 DFQATT, CDR2 SNEGSKA (reference sequence). The CDR3 has 15 residues. V shed 3 bases and J 4 bases; nucleotides not matched to a gene: 10. The CDR3 DNA follows: TGCAGTGCTAGTCATGGACAGGGCTCCACCTATGGCTACACCTTC. Protein product: CSASHGQGSTYGYTF.

The chain has TRBV10-3 and TRBJ1-2, with D tentatively TRBD1 (5 bases). Germline CDR1 is ENHRY and CDR2 is SYGVKD. V lost 10 bases to trimming and J lost 4 bases, with 16 bases between them. This CDR3 has 13 amino acids. CDR3 region: CATSKGLSYGYTF. The CDR3 region has the DNA TGTGCCACCTCTAAGGGGCTGAGCTATGGCTACACCTTC.

This clone occurred a few times. This rearrangement joins TRBV4-2 to TRBJ1-2; maybe TRBD1 (5 bases). The CDR3 length is 15 residues. With 4 bases removed from V and 4 bases from J, the gap between germline ends came to 16 bases. Germline V gene sequence: CDR1 LGHNA, CDR2 YNFKEQ. The CDR3 sequence: CASSPVPGVGYGYTF. As DNA, the CDR3 is TGTGCCAGCAGCCCCGTCCCGGGGGTTGGCTATGGCTACACCTTC.

This sequence joins TRBV19 and TRBJ2-5, with D perhaps matching TRBD1 (5 bases). Germline V gene data show CDR1 as LNHDA and CDR2 as SQIVND (reference sequence). The V end was cut by 5 bases, the J end by 7 bases, with 14 bases between. There are 13 residues in the CDR3. CDR3 in DNA: TGTGCCAGTAGTTCGCAGACAGCCAGGACCCAGTACTTC. Translated: CASSSQTARTQYF.

J is TRBJ1-6 and V is TRBV5-1; maybe TRBD1 (5 bases). V gave up 1 base and J gave up 10 bases, with 15 bases separating them. Germline V lookup: CDR1 SGHRS, CDR2 YFSETQ. The CDR3 is made up of 15 amino acids. The CDR3 spells CASSLLRNRQSPLHF. In nucleotides, the CDR3 is TGCGCCAGCAGCTTGTTAAGGAACCGACAGTCACCCCTCCACTTT.

The genes are TRBV21-1 and TRBJ1-4; TRBD1, the D gene given by the table, was not confirmed from the DNA. TRBV21-1 corresponds to a pseudogene. This CDR3 comprises 18 residues. This CDR3 reads CASSLSAGGNATNEKLFF. The CDR3 bases are TGTGCCAGCAGTTTGTCGGCAGGGGGAAACGCAACTAATGAAAAACTGTTTTTT.

The gene calls are TRBV7-9 and TRBJ2-1; a possible D gene is TRBD2 (5 bases). Germline-derived CDR1 and CDR2 are SEHNR and FQNEAQ (reference sequence). The CDR3 consists of 14 residues. V was cut by 6 bases and J by 1 base, with 10 bases left in between. The CDR3 loop reads CASSPWRSYNEQFF. The DNA for the CDR3 is TGTGCCAGCAGTCCCTGGAGGTCCTACAATGAGCAGTTCTTC.

The V call is TRBV7-2, the J call TRBJ2-7; 8 bases fit TRBD2. Germline CDR1 reads SGHTA; CDR2 reads FQGNSA. V lost 4 bases, J lost 4 bases, and 6 bases stayed unmatched. CDR3 length: 14 amino acids. CDR3 in DNA: TGTGCCAGCAGCTACGGGGGGGCCGGGTACGAGCAGTACTTC. Translation: CASSYGGAGYEQYF. Combining the CDR3 with reference TRBV7-2 and TRBJ2-7 gives the whole variable domain GAGVSQSPSNKVTEKGKDVELRCDPISGHTALYWYRQSLGQGLEFLIYFQGNSAPDKSGLPSDRFSAERTGGSVSTLTIQRTQQEDSAVYLCASSYGGAGYEQYFGPGTRLTVT.

The chain joins TRBV5-8 to TRBJ1-1, with 9 bases identical to TRBD1. Germline V CDR1 and CDR2: SGHTS, YDEGEE. There are 15 residues in the CDR3. Trimming at V came to 4 bases and at J to 6 bases, leaving 10 bases not matched to a gene. This CDR3 reads CASSPGQGIKAEAFF. CDR3 DNA: TGTGCCAGCAGCCCGGGACAGGGTATCAAGGCTGAAGCTTTCTTT.

As regards this clone: In the same sample, other DNA sequences code for this CDR3. This sequence joins TRBV13 and TRBJ2-1, with D perhaps TRBD2 (5 bases). V was trimmed by 1 base and J by 0 bases, leaving 7 bases between them. The CDR3 spans 15 residues. CDR1 is PRHDT, CDR2 FYEKMQ, per germline (reference sequence). CDR3 DNA sequence: TGTGCCAGCAGCTTAGCTGGGAGCTCCTACAATGAGCAGTTCTTC. Translation gives CASSLAGSSYNEQFF.

A single count supports this clone. This chain uses TRBV11-2 with TRBJ1-1; TRBD1 agrees at 9 bases. The CDR3 is 15 residues long. From germline, CDR1 is SGHAT and CDR2 FQNNGV. J gave up 5 bases and V 0 bases, and 4 bases lay outside the gene matches. The CDR3: CASSLEGTGSTEAFF. In nucleotides, the CDR3 is TGTGCCAGCAGCTTAGAGGGGACAGGGAGTACTGAAGCTTTCTTT.

CDR3 nucleotides: TGTGCCAGCAGCGGGAAGACGGCGAACTATGGCTACACCTTC. This gives the protein CASSGKTANYGYTF. This chain links TRBV6-5 with TRBJ1-2; no firm D call. Deletions cut 6 bases from V and 2 bases from J, with 13 bases between. Germline CDR1 is MNHEY and CDR2 is SVGAGI. The CDR3 loop spans 14 amino acids.

J is TRBJ2-2 and V is TRBV4-1, with 14 bases lining up with TRBD2. The CDR3 sequence is 17 residues long. The germline V gene encodes CDR1 MGHRA and CDR2 YSYEKL. Trimming at V came to 5 bases and at J to 5 bases, leaving 7 bases not matched to a gene. The CDR3: CASSSGLAGVNTGELFF. CDR3 nucleotides: TGCGCCAGCAGCTCGGGACTAGCGGGAGTAAATACCGGGGAGCTGTTTTTT.

The gene calls are TRBV2 and TRBJ2-1; 9 bases map to TRBD1. Per germline, CDR1 SNHLY and CDR2 FYNNEI. The CDR3 loop spans 15 amino acids. Trimming took 3 bases from V and 2 from J; bases not matched to a gene: 2. CDR3 region: CASSDGTGTYNEQFF. CDR3 nucleotide sequence: TGTGCCAGCAGTGATGGGACAGGGACCTACAATGAGCAGTTCTTC. Using reference TRBV2 and TRBJ2-1 for the parts outside the CDR3, the full variable domain is EPEVTQTPSHQVTQMGQEVILRCVPISNHLYFYWYRQILGQKVEFLVSFYNNEISEKSEIFDDQFSVERPDGSNFTLKIRSTKLEDSAMYFCASSDGTGTYNEQFFGPGTRLTVL.

V and J are TRBV5-1 and TRBJ1-2; no clear D gene. V gave up 0 bases and J gave up 8 bases, with 14 bases separating them. Germline values: CDR1 SGHRS, CDR2 YFSETQ. This CDR3 is built from 14 residues. CDR3 region: CASSLAGGEGGYTF. CDR3 bases: TGCGCCAGCAGCTTGGCCGGCGGGGAAGGCGGCTACACCTTC.

The CDR3 bases are TGTGCCAGCAGCTTAGATTTGCCAGCGGGGGGGCAAGAGACCCAGTACTTC. This translates into CASSLDLPAGGQETQYF. The rearrangement links TRBV11-3 to TRBJ2-5, with 10 bases aligning to TRBD2. This CDR3 is built from 17 residues. Germline V CDR1 and CDR2: SGHNT, YENEEA. The junction had 6 bases not matched to a gene; V was cut back by 0 bases and J by 2 bases.

This chain connects TRBV2 to TRBJ2-6, with D unclear. Trimming removed 10 bases at V and 0 bases at J, with 7 bases between. CDR1 is SNHLY, CDR2 FYNNEI, per germline. This CDR3 contains 13 residues. The CDR3 region has the DNA TGTGCCACCCAGGACTCTGGGGCCAACGTCCTGACTTTC. This encodes CATQDSGANVLTF.

The chain combines TRBV6-5 with TRBJ1-2; TRBD1 matches at 9 bases. Trimming removed 6 bases from V and 4 bases from J; junction bases left unmatched: 9. Germline-derived CDR1 and CDR2 are MNHEY and SVGAGI. This CDR3 comprises 15 residues. In nucleotides, the CDR3 is TGTGCCAGCAGCTCGAAACAGGGGGCTGGCTATGGCTACACCTTC. Translation: CASSSKQGAGYGYTF.

V gene TRBV18 combines with J gene TRBJ1-2; no definite D call. CDR1 is KGHSH, CDR2 LQKENI, per germline. The V gene lost 1 base and the J gene lost 4 bases, with 7 bases spanning the gap. This CDR3 contains 13 residues. CDR3 residues: CASSPQQAYGYTF. CDR3 nucleotides: TGTGCCAGCTCACCACAGCAGGCCTATGGCTACACCTTC.

J is TRBJ2-2 and V is TRBV10-1; TRBD1 aligns across 10 bases. The V and J ends lost 5 bases and 4 bases, in that order; junction bases with no gene match: 10. Germline loops: CDR1 WNHNN, CDR2 SYGVQD (reference sequence). This CDR3 region has 17 residues. CDR3 amino acids: CASSPRQGASATGELFF. The CDR3 nucleotides are TGCGCCAGCAGTCCAAGACAGGGGGCATCGGCCACCGGGGAGCTGTTTTTT.